Presented here are 27 T cell receptor beta chains from one specimen sequenced in a study of monozygotic twins with inflammatory bowel disease. TCRdb reprocessed the 5' RACE reads and keeps a single row for each CDR3 protein, giving no DNA. The sample has 200,000 to 250,000 distinct CDR3 sequences. The sample was blood. The receptors were sampled from a human donor with ulcerative colitis or Crohn's disease, or a healthy co-twin of an affected twin (not recorded which).

The V call is TRBV20-1, the J call TRBJ2-2; TCRdb returns TRBD2, unconfirmable since there is no DNA. The CDR3 is 14 amino acids. CDR1 DFQATT and CDR2 SNEGSKA come from the germline V gene (reference sequence). This CDR3 is CSARLAGNTGELFF.

The chain combines TRBV6-4 with TRBJ2-1; TCRdb selects TRBD1, and the lack of DNA leaves this call unchecked. There are 13 residues in the CDR3. CDR1 and CDR2 (germline): MRHNA, SNTAGT. Here the CDR3 reads CASSRQASSEQFF.

The genes are TRBV9 and TRBJ2-4; TCRdb gives TRBD2 as the D gene, but with no DNA this cannot be confirmed. Germline CDR1 reads SGDLS; CDR2 reads YYNGEE. CDR3 length: 16 residues. CDR3 region: CASSPSPFLAKNIQYF.

The V call is TRBV27, the J call TRBJ2-2; the TRBD1 assignment by TCRdb is unverifiable without DNA. The CDR3 runs to 16 residues. Germline V gene data show CDR1 as MNHEY and CDR2 as SMNVEV (reference sequence). CDR3 amino acids: CASSLQGGTGTGELFF.

The chain joins TRBV9 to TRBJ2-7; TCRdb's D call, TRBD2, is unchecked because there is no DNA. Germline V gene lookup returns CDR1 SGDLS and CDR2 YYNGEE. There are 15 residues in the CDR3. The CDR3: CASSVGGLPLDEQYF. Full variable domain (missing parts from reference TRBV9 and TRBJ2-7): DSGVTQTPKHLITATGQRVTLRCSPRSGDLSVYWYQQSLDQGLQFLIQYYNGEERAKGNILERFSAQQFPDLHSELNLSSLELGDSALYFCASSVGGLPLDEQYFGPGTRLTVT.

J is TRBJ1-1 and V is TRBV20-1. CDR1 and CDR2 from the germline V gene are DFQATT and SNEGSKA (reference sequence). The CDR3 consists of 15 residues. CDR3: CSASSGAVFAYEAFF.

The rearrangement links TRBV7-9 to TRBJ2-1. CDR3 length equals 13 residues. Germline-derived CDR1 and CDR2 are SEHNR and FQNEAQ (reference sequence). The CDR3 spells CASSLPGTDEQFF.

The V gene is TRBV20-1, the J gene TRBJ2-3; the TCRdb call, TRBD2, lacks DNA for checking. Germline CDR1 is DFQATT and CDR2 is SNEGSKA (reference sequence). CDR3 length equals 14 residues. CDR3 in amino acids: CSAPTSGAGDTQYF.

The V call is TRBV1, the J call TRBJ1-1. TRBV1 is given as a pseudogene. CDR3 length: 12 residues. CDR3 region: CTSSRRNSTAFF.

The V call is TRBV7-2, the J call TRBJ2-3; TCRdb lists TRBD2, though no DNA is available to test this call. Germline V lookup: CDR1 SGHTA, CDR2 FQGNSA. The CDR3 totals 14 residues. CDR3 sequence reads: CASARLAVSDTQYF.

The J gene is TRBJ1-6, the V gene TRBV15. The CDR3 has 14 amino acids. Germline lookup yields CDR1 LNHNV and CDR2 YYDKDF (reference sequence). CDR3 sequence: CATSRVALNSPLHF.

The chain links TRBV18 to TRBJ2-7. The CDR3 consists of 15 residues. CDR1 and CDR2 (germline): KGHSH, LQKENI. The CDR3 protein is CASSPPSNRHYEQYF.

This rearrangement joins TRBV3-1 to TRBJ1-3; TCRdb's D gene call, TRBD1, goes unchecked for lack of DNA. Germline V CDR1 and CDR2: LGHDT, YNNKEL (reference sequence). This CDR3 is 14 amino acids long. The CDR3 sequence: CASSQRQGENTIYF.

This CDR3 is CASSLAWGGGANQPQHF. The chain is built from TRBV7-2 and TRBJ1-5. This CDR3 spans 17 amino acids. Germline CDR1 and CDR2: SGHTA and FQGNSA. Looking up the rest from reference TRBV7-2 and TRBJ1-5 gives the full variable domain: GAGVSQSPSNKVTEKGKDVELRCDPISGHTALYWYRQSLGQGLEFLIYFQGNSAPDKSGLPSDRFSAERTGGSVSTLTIQRTQQEDSAVYLCASSLAWGGGANQPQHFGDGTRLSIL.

This chain's CDR3 is CASSYRGGQSQHF. J is TRBJ1-5 and V is TRBV6-5. Per the germline V gene, CDR1 is MNHEY and CDR2 is SVGAGI. This CDR3 has 13 amino acids.

The chain recombines TRBV6-5 with TRBJ2-6; TCRdb returns TRBD1, unconfirmable since there is no DNA. Germline CDR1 is MNHEY and CDR2 is SVGAGI. This CDR3 has 12 amino acids. The CDR3 loop reads CASSSRTGLVTF.

This chain links TRBV9 with TRBJ2-1; TCRdb selects TRBD1, and the lack of DNA leaves this call unchecked. CDR3 size: 18 residues. Germline loops: CDR1 SGDLS, CDR2 YYNGEE. CDR3 sequence reads: CASSGHFGGSYSYNEQFF.

CDR3 sequence: CASSLDGGRTYGYTF. This chain uses TRBV7-2 with TRBJ1-2; TCRdb calls TRBD1, which cannot be checked without DNA. Germline V gene data show CDR1 as SGHTA and CDR2 as FQGNSA. The CDR3 sequence is 15 residues long.

V and J are TRBV4-1 and TRBJ2-5; TCRdb designates TRBD1, a call that cannot be tested without DNA. The germline gives CDR1 MGHRA, CDR2 YSYEKL. This CDR3 region has 15 residues. The CDR3 here is CASSHRDRQQETQYF.

This chain joins TRBV7-3 and TRBJ2-1; with no DNA, the TCRdb D assignment of TRBD2 cannot be verified. Per the germline V gene, CDR1 is SGHTA and CDR2 is FQGTGA. There are 12 residues in the CDR3. CDR3 loop: CASSSSGGAQFF.

The CDR3 reads CASSQEGASGLGAQFF. V usage is TRBV3-1 and J usage is TRBJ2-1; checking the TCRdb D call of TRBD2 is not possible without DNA. The CDR3 sequence is 16 residues long. In germline, CDR1 is LGHDT, CDR2 YNNKEL (reference sequence).

CDR3 sequence: CASSEGQFNVPRYF. V gene TRBV5-1 combines with J gene TRBJ2-3; TCRdb gives TRBD1 as the D gene, but with no DNA this cannot be confirmed. Germline V gene data show CDR1 as SGHRS and CDR2 as YFSETQ. This CDR3 spans 14 amino acids.

The chain has TRBV25-1 and TRBJ2-3; checking the TCRdb D call of TRBD1 is not possible without DNA. Germline V CDR1 and CDR2: MGHDK, SYGVNS. The CDR3 consists of 16 residues. This CDR3 is CASSEGIGVLTDTQYF.

The V and J genes are TRBV24-1 and TRBJ1-5; TCRdb calls TRBD1, which cannot be checked without DNA. The CDR3 totals 15 residues. CDR1 is KGHDR and CDR2 is SFDVKD in the germline V gene. The CDR3 loop is CATSDSTGGNQPQHF.

This chain uses TRBV3-1 with TRBJ2-5; TCRdb's D gene call, TRBD1, goes unchecked for lack of DNA. The CDR3 covers 16 residues. CDR1 is LGHDT and CDR2 is YNNKEL in the germline V gene (reference sequence). CDR3: CASSQSAQGGKETQYF.

The CDR3 loop reads CASSQGQANYGYTF. J is TRBJ1-2 and V is TRBV5-6; the D call from TCRdb, TRBD1, cannot be confirmed without DNA. Germline V gene data show CDR1 as SGHDT and CDR2 as YYEEEE. The CDR3 covers 14 residues.

The J gene is TRBJ2-7, the V gene TRBV29-1; the D call of TRBD2 rests on TCRdb alone, since no DNA is present to check it. Germline loops: CDR1 SQVTM, CDR2 ANQGSEA. The CDR3 is 12 residues long. CDR3 loop: CSVGDGGSEQYF.